This TCR beta chain was sequenced in a study of T-cell reconstitution after alpha-beta-depleted transplantation in children. Study-wide findings and caveats: For some patients, TCRbeta diversity was high at day 60 because of recipient T cells and thymic progenitors that survived. From newly produced T cells came most of the T-cell counts and diversity one year after transplant. Expanded graft clones numbering several hundred reportedly gave rise to alpha-beta T cells about two months after transplant.

V was clipped by 2 bases and J by 5 bases, with 22 bases between them. Germline V CDR1 and CDR2: LGHDT, YNNKEL (reference sequence). This CDR3 is 17 amino acids long. This clonotype was seen repeatedly, ten times or more. Its antigen is not identified. As it was prepared, the TCRbeta library received unique molecular identifiers. TCRdb reanalysed the PCR reads using MiXCR and keeps one entry per CDR3 protein. The data show about 600,000 distinct CDR3 sequences, with 10% to 15% seen just once and around 2.2% held by the top ten. The clonotype originates from a male patient younger than 18 who had a stem cell transplant for acute myeloid leukemia, so the T cells may come from the graft donor. The genes are TRBV3-1 and TRBJ2-7, with D possibly being TRBD2 (6 bases). Sequences were derived from PBMCs, mostly from graft donor cells, sampled 360 days after TCRalphabeta/CD19-depleted stem cell transplant. Here the CDR3 reads CASSQSLLGGLVHEQYF. The CDR3 nucleotides are TGTGCCAGCAGCCAATCCTTGTTGGGGGGTCTAGTCCACGAGCAGTACTTC.